This entry lists 28 T cell receptor beta chains sequenced from one sample in a study of cytomegalovirus exposure and HLA in healthy donors. The PCR ran on 60 Vbeta and 13 Jbeta primers. This table comes from immunoSEQ multiplex PCR, and its TCRdb copy is limited to in-frame clones, with some not included. The sample shows about 180,000 clones, roughly four fifths of them seen only once. The specimen sequenced was PBMCs. These receptors were obtained from a male donor in good health and CMV-seronegative.

This sequence joins TRBV5-1 and TRBJ2-2, with 10 bases matching TRBD2. This CDR3 spans 17 amino acids. Germline CDR1 is SGHRS and CDR2 is YFSETQ. With V trimmed by 2 bases and J by 0 bases, 4 bases remained unmatched. CDR3 sequence (DNA): TGCGCCAGCAGCTTCCGGACTAGCGGACCGAACACCGGGGAGCTGTTTTTT. Its protein product is CASSFRTSGPNTGELFF.

This rearrangement joins TRBV6-1 to TRBJ2-2, with D tentatively TRBD1 (5 bases). The CDR3 is made up of 13 amino acids. Germline-derived CDR1 and CDR2 are MNHNS and SASEGT. V was clipped by 6 bases and J by 3 bases, with 8 bases between them. CDR3 bases: TGTGCCAGCAGCAGACAGTACACCGGGGAGCTGTTTTTT. Translation: CASSRQYTGELFF.

V gene TRBV5-4 combines with J gene TRBJ2-3, with TRBD2 matching 8 bases. Trimming took 0 bases from V and 0 from J; bases not matched to a gene: 6. This CDR3 comprises 17 residues. Germline V CDR1 and CDR2: SGHNT, YYREEE (reference sequence). The DNA of the CDR3 is TGTGCCAGCAGCTTGGCCCTGACTAGCGAAAGCACAGATACGCAGTATTTT. Translated: CASSLALTSESTDTQYF.

Comments on this clone: Distinct nucleotide sequences in the sample also encode this CDR3. The chain carries TRBV6-6 and TRBJ1-5; tentatively, D is TRBD1 (5 bases). Trimming removed 9 bases from V and 2 bases from J, with 14 bases in between. Germline V lookup: CDR1 MNHNY, CDR2 SVGAGI (reference sequence). The CDR3 has 14 amino acids. The CDR3 protein is CASSGGGGNQPQHF. The CDR3 nucleotides read TGTGCCAGTTCGGGGGGAGGAGGCAATCAGCCCCAGCATTTT.

The rearrangement links TRBV6-5 to TRBJ1-1; D is unclear. The CDR3 has 14 amino acids. CDR1 MNHEY and CDR2 SVGAGI come from the germline V gene. V was shortened by 1 base and J by 4 bases, with 10 bases between the two germline ends. The CDR3 reads CASSYLVQSTEAFF. CDR3 in DNA: TGTGCCAGCAGTTACTTGGTACAGAGCACTGAAGCTTTCTTT.

This clone was detected only a few times. This rearrangement joins TRBV4-2 to TRBJ2-3; 7 bases map to TRBD2. V gave up 4 bases and J gave up 2 bases; unmatched junction bases: 12. From germline, CDR1 is LGHNA and CDR2 YNFKEQ. The length of the CDR3 is 17 residues. CDR3 nucleotides: TGTGCCAGCAGCCTAAGACCCAGCGGGACGAACACAGATACGCAGTATTTT. This translates into CASSLRPSGTNTDTQYF.

The V and J genes are TRBV30 and TRBJ1-1, with TRBD1 identical over 7 bases. The CDR3 is 13 amino acids. In germline, CDR1 is GTSNPN, CDR2 SVGIG (reference sequence). After removal of 4 bases from V and 0 bases from J, the junction contained 2 bases not matched to a gene. In DNA form, the CDR3 reads TGTGCCTGGACCGGACAGGTGAACACTGAAGCTTTCTTT. As protein: CAWTGQVNTEAFF.

The genes are TRBV5-4 and TRBJ1-2, with a weak D call TRBD1 (5 bases). V lost 0 bases to trimming and J lost 4 bases, with 13 bases between them. CDR3 length equals 15 residues. CDR1 is SGHNT, CDR2 YYREEE, per germline (reference sequence). CDR3 bases: TGTGCCAGCAGCTTGGTCGTTGGCAGGGCCTATGGCTACACCTTC. Amino acid sequence: CASSLVVGRAYGYTF.

The rearrangement uses TRBV6-5 and TRBJ1-1; D call uncertain. The ends were cut back, 0 bases at V and 0 bases at J, with 11 bases in the middle. The CDR3 is made up of 16 amino acids. Germline V gives CDR1 MNHEY, CDR2 SVGAGI. CDR3 residues: CASSYSFGTLNTEAFF. The CDR3 DNA sequence: TGTGCCAGCAGTTACTCATTTGGCACACTGAACACTGAAGCTTTCTTT.

This rearrangement joins TRBV7-3 to TRBJ2-3; D not certain. Germline values: CDR1 SGHTA, CDR2 FQGTGA. Trimming shortened V by 4 bases and J by 5 bases, and 10 bases separated the two germline ends. This CDR3 comprises 13 residues. CDR3 protein: CASSSSPGDTQYF. CDR3 in DNA: TGTGCCAGCAGCTCCTCCCCGGGAGATACGCAGTATTTT.

The V call is TRBV9, the J call TRBJ2-3, with TRBD2 matching over 7 bases. Trimming took 4 bases from V and 4 from J; bases not matched to a gene: 3. This CDR3 comprises 13 residues. Germline CDR1 reads SGDLS; CDR2 reads YYNGEE. The CDR3 DNA reads as TGTGCCAGCAGCTCGCTAGCGGCAGATACGCAGTATTTT. Encoded protein: CASSSLAADTQYF.

The chain couples TRBV30 to TRBJ2-1, with 8 bases lining up with TRBD2. CDR3 length: 17 amino acids. Germline CDR1 is GTSNPN and CDR2 is SVGIG (reference sequence). After removal of 1 base from V and 1 base from J, the junction contained 9 bases not matched to a gene. Here the CDR3 DNA reads TGTGCCTGGAGTGGAGCGGGAGTGGGGATTTCCTACAATGAGCAGTTCTTC. It translates to CAWSGAGVGISYNEQFF.

The chain has TRBV28 and TRBJ2-5, with 11 bases matching TRBD2. Germline V gene data show CDR1 as MDHEN and CDR2 as SYDVKM. The CDR3 length is 16 residues. V was pared by 3 bases and J by 5 bases, with 8 bases of the junction left unmatched. CDR3 sequence: CASSFASGRWGETQYF. The CDR3 bases are TGTGCCAGCAGTTTTGCTAGCGGGAGGTGGGGTGAGACCCAGTACTTC.

V gene TRBV30 combines with J gene TRBJ2-1; the match to TRBD2 covers 10 bases. The V gene end was trimmed by 0 bases and the J gene end by 6 bases; junction bases not matched to a gene: 5. Germline-derived CDR1 and CDR2 are GTSNPN and SVGIG (reference sequence). The CDR3 covers 15 residues. This CDR3 is CAWSVVLAGGNEQFF. In DNA form, the CDR3 reads TGTGCCTGGAGTGTGGTTTTAGCGGGAGGCAATGAGCAGTTCTTC. The complete variable domain, with remaining parts taken from reference TRBV30 and TRBJ2-1, reads SQTIHQWPATLVQPVGSPLSLECTVEGTSNPNLYWYRQAAGRGLQLLFYSVGIGQISSEVPQNLSASRPQDRQFILSSKKLLLSDSGFYLCAWSVVLAGGNEQFFGPGTRLTVL.

This chain joins TRBV2 and TRBJ1-3; D is perhaps TRBD1 (6 bases). Germline CDR1 reads SNHLY; CDR2 reads FYNNEI. The CDR3 extends over 14 amino acids. The germline V and J ends were trimmed by 3 bases and 0 bases, with 6 bases remaining between them. The CDR3 region is CASSDRGSGNTIYF. CDR3 DNA: TGTGCCAGCAGTGACAGGGGCTCTGGAAACACCATATATTTT.

Here the CDR3 reads CASTRTGFQPQHF. DNA of the CDR3: TGTGCCAGCACCCGGACAGGGTTTCAGCCCCAGCATTTT. This chain uses TRBV6-1 with TRBJ1-5, with 8 nucleotides matching TRBD1. The ends lost 7 bases at V and 6 bases at J; junction bases unmatched: 5. Germline V gene lookup returns CDR1 MNHNS and CDR2 SASEGT. The CDR3 runs 13 residues.

The chain carries TRBV4-1 and TRBJ2-6, with 8 bases aligning to TRBD1. V dropped 6 bases and J dropped 4; count of bases not matched to a gene: 5. Per the germline V gene, CDR1 is MGHRA and CDR2 is YSYEKL. The CDR3 is 15 residues long. CDR3 protein: CASRGTGEGANVLTF. In nucleotides, the CDR3 is TGCGCCAGCAGAGGGACAGGCGAGGGGGCCAACGTCCTGACTTTC.

The chain uses TRBV5-1 and TRBJ1-2; D unclear. CDR3 length: 13 residues. The ends were cut back, 0 bases at V and 7 bases at J, with 10 bases in the middle. Germline V lookup: CDR1 SGHRS, CDR2 YFSETQ. The CDR3 spells CASSLEQLSGYTF. CDR3 bases: TGCGCCAGCAGCTTGGAACAGCTAAGTGGCTACACCTTC.

This chain connects TRBV29-1 to TRBJ2-5; D remains ambiguous. The CDR3 is 11 amino acids. Trimming took 4 bases from V and 2 from J, leaving 5 bases between them. Germline V gives CDR1 SQVTM, CDR2 ANQGSEA. CDR3 region: CSVARQETQYF. In nucleotides, the CDR3 is TGCAGCGTTGCCCGGCAAGAGACCCAGTACTTC.

This clone was seen only once. V is TRBV6-6 and J is TRBJ1-2; D is uncertain. Trimming shortened V by 2 bases and J by 0 bases, and 7 bases separated the two germline ends. This CDR3 has 14 residues. Germline V CDR1 and CDR2: MNHNY, SVGAGI (reference sequence). CDR3 nucleotide sequence: TGTGCCAGCAGTTACCCAGAAACTAACTATGGCTACACCTTC. Encoded protein: CASSYPETNYGYTF.

This chain joins TRBV6-5 and TRBJ2-1, with D unresolved. Germline loops: CDR1 MNHEY, CDR2 SVGAGI. The length of the CDR3 is 13 residues. V lost 6 bases and J 4 bases, leaving 10 bases between the germline ends. CDR3 protein: CASRTTGYNEQFF. In DNA form, the CDR3 reads TGTGCCAGCAGAACGACTGGTTACAATGAGCAGTTCTTC.

The chain joins TRBV9 to TRBJ2-3; TRBD2 aligns across 14 bases. Germline CDR1 and CDR2: SGDLS and YYNGEE. The CDR3 has 18 residues. Germline trimming cut 0 bases from V and 4 bases from J; bases unmatched to any gene: 7. The CDR3: CASSVEGLAGAWADTQYF. CDR3 coding DNA: TGTGCCAGCAGCGTAGAGGGACTAGCGGGAGCTTGGGCAGATACGCAGTATTTT.

The J gene is TRBJ2-3, the V gene TRBV11-2; D is ambiguous. This CDR3 has 12 amino acids. The germline V gene has CDR1 SGHAT and CDR2 FQNNGV. V gave up 5 bases and J gave up 0 bases, with 3 bases separating them. The CDR3 DNA reads as TGTGCCAGCAGCCAGAGCACAGATACGCAGTATTTT. This codes for CASSQSTDTQYF.

The chain combines TRBV6-5 with TRBJ1-3, with D tentatively TRBD1 (6 bases). Trimming stripped 2 bases from V and 0 bases from J, with 8 bases between. Germline V lookup: CDR1 MNHEY, CDR2 SVGAGI. The CDR3 consists of 15 residues. CDR3 loop: CASSYDRNSGNTIYF. In DNA form, the CDR3 reads TGTGCCAGCAGTTACGACAGGAACTCTGGAAACACCATATATTTT.

This clone was observed a few times. The chain couples TRBV29-1 to TRBJ1-2, with 10 bases identical to TRBD1. V lost 5 bases, J lost 5 bases, and 5 bases stayed unmatched. The CDR3 extends over 13 amino acids. CDR1 is SQVTM and CDR2 is ANQGSEA in the germline V gene. Here the CDR3 reads CSVSGTGAYGYTF. Here the CDR3 DNA reads TGCAGCGTTTCCGGGACAGGGGCTTATGGCTACACCTTC.

This clone has just one count. The rearrangement joins TRBV6-5 to TRBJ1-6; 8 bases align to TRBD1. Germline V CDR1 and CDR2: MNHEY, SVGAGI. V lost 1 base and J lost 7; bases outside the gene matches: 6. This CDR3 comprises 16 residues. CDR3 bases: TGTGCCAGCAGTTACTGGGCAGGGGGCAAAAATTCACCCCTCCACTTT. Encoded protein: CASSYWAGGKNSPLHF.

Comment on this clone: Germline and junction disagree at one end, which may indicate a read error. V is TRBV6-6 and J is TRBJ2-1, with D possibly being TRBD2 (6 bases). This CDR3 spans 13 amino acids. CDR1 is MNHNY, CDR2 SVGAGI, per germline (reference sequence). The CDR3 is CASTYLTSNEQFF. The CDR3, as DNA: TGTGCCAGCACTTACTTGACTAGCAATGAGCAGTTCTTC.

This clone was picked up one time. V usage is TRBV5-1 and J usage is TRBJ2-7, with TRBD2 matching over 15 bases. Germline lookup yields CDR1 SGHRS and CDR2 YFSETQ. CDR3 length equals 14 residues. Trimming took 3 bases from V and 6 from J; bases not matched to a gene: 1. CDR3 residues: CASSWGLAGGEQYF. CDR3 DNA: TGCGCCAGCAGCTGGGGACTAGCGGGAGGCGAGCAGTACTTC.